This record concerns one T cell receptor beta chain sequence. Its specificity is unknown. This entry belongs to a study of cytomegalovirus exposure and HLA in healthy donors. Study-level information: An early release of data contained roughly 86 million unique TCRs, which came from HLA-typed donors. Study findings and constraints: Within an earlier analysis, most TCR beta V segments proved productive either about 87% or about 30% of the time. Later analysis associated a missense DCLRE1C variant with TCR beta V- and J-gene trimming. For most subjects, TCR beta sequences were reported to predict HLA-A and HLA-B alleles with accuracy.

The CDR3 runs 15 residues. From germline, CDR1 is SSHAT and CDR2 FNYEAQ (reference sequence). Trimming took 0 bases from V and 5 from J, leaving 13 bases between them. PCR employed 60 Vbeta and 13 Jbeta primers. TCRdb's table, derived via immunoSEQ multiplex PCR, lists solely in-frame clones and lacks some. The sample records about 150,000 clones, around 86% being singletons. The sample taken for sequencing was PBMCs. The genes are TRBV7-7 and TRBJ2-5, with TRBD1 as a possible D gene (6 bases). This sequence was found in a woman aged 25 to 39 in good health and CMV-seronegative. In nucleotides, the CDR3 is TGTGCCAGCAGCTTAGCGCTTGGTAGGGGGGAGACCCAGTACTTC. It translates to CASSLALGRGETQYF.